The 10 T cell receptor beta chains below were found in one sample sequenced in a study of blood T cell repertoires in COVID-19. Measured with immunoSEQ multiplex PCR; TCRdb has only the in-frame clones, and not every one. Here the sample spans 180,000 or so clones, approximately 83% being singletons. Sequencing used PBMCs or T cells enriched from blood (not recorded which). The receptor set was obtained from a man aged 40-49 years who had recovered from COVID-19.

The chain uses TRBV10-1 and TRBJ2-5; 9 nucleotides agree with TRBD1. Germline assignment: CDR1 WNHNN and CDR2 SYGVQD (reference sequence). The CDR3 has 15 residues. Germline trimming cut 6 bases from V and 4 bases from J; bases unmatched to any gene: 9. The CDR3 nucleotides read TGCGCCAGCAGCTCCGGGACAGGGAGAACAGAGACCCAGTACTTC. Its protein product is CASSSGTGRTETQYF.

Notes on this clone: One end of the junction fails to match germline, which may point to a read error. The V gene is TRBV6-2 or TRBV6-3, the J gene TRBJ2-1; D not certain. Germline CDR1 and CDR2: MNHEY and SVGEGT. The CDR3 consists of 15 residues. CDR3 protein: CASNYPKMGVMKQFF. CDR3 DNA sequence: TGTGCCAGCAATTACCCCAAGATGGGCGTAATGAAGCAGTTCTTC.

The rearrangement uses TRBV12-3 or TRBV12-4 and TRBJ2-1, with D possibly matching TRBD2 (5 bases). The CDR3 is 13 residues long. V lost 3 bases and J lost 7, with 10 bases in between. DNA of the CDR3: TGTGCCAGCAGTTTTTCCGGGGAGAATGAGCAGTTCTTC. Translation: CASSFSGENEQFF.

This clone showed up just once. This CDR3 reads CASSQSPTGSGELFF. The CDR3 nucleotides read TGTGCCAGCAGCCAATCTCCGACAGGGTCCGGGGAGCTGTTTTTT. The rearrangement joins TRBV3-1 (or the pseudogene TRBV3-2) to TRBJ2-2; 7 bases line up with TRBD1. V dropped 2 bases and J dropped 6; count of bases not matched to a gene: 6. This CDR3 is 15 amino acids long. In germline, CDR1 is LGHDT, CDR2 YNNKEL (reference sequence).

The rearrangement uses TRBV7-9 and TRBJ1-5; the match to TRBD1 covers 9 bases. After removal of 5 bases from V and 6 bases from J, the junction contained 5 bases not matched to a gene. Germline loops: CDR1 SEHNR, CDR2 FQNEAQ (reference sequence). The CDR3 is made up of 14 amino acids. This chain's CDR3 is CASSTTGGGQPQHF. The CDR3 DNA reads TGTGCCAGCAGCACGACAGGGGGTGGTCAGCCCCAGCATTTT.

The chain combines TRBV7-8 with TRBJ2-7, with D perhaps matching TRBD2 (6 bases). Germline V gene data show CDR1 as SGHVS and CDR2 as FQNEAQ. Between the trimmed V and J ends, which lost 5 bases and 7 bases, there was a span of 24 bases. The CDR3 has 16 residues. The CDR3 DNA reads as TGTGCCAGCAGCGCGGAGCTTATTCAGGGACTGGGAGAGCAGTACTTC. It translates to CASSAELIQGLGEQYF. Full variable domain (outside the CDR3, taken from reference TRBV7-8 and TRBJ2-7): GAGVSQSPRYKVAKRGQDVALRCDPISGHVSLFWYQQALGQGPEFLTYFQNEAQLDKSGLPSDRFFAERPEGSVSTLKIQRTQQEDSAVYLCASSAELIQGLGEQYFGPGTRLTVT.

This chain joins TRBV7-6 and TRBJ2-3, with 10 bases aligning to TRBD2. This CDR3 spans 19 amino acids. Germline loops: CDR1 SGHVS, CDR2 FNYEAQ. The trim removed 3 bases at V and 2 bases at J, leaving 14 bases unmatched. For the CDR3, the DNA is TGTGCCAGCAGCTTCGGACTGAGAGGCCTAGCGGGGGCCACAGATACGCAGTATTTT. Encoded protein: CASSFGLRGLAGATDTQYF.

The chain uses TRBV19 and TRBJ2-7; TRBD1 matches at 8 bases. Trimming at V came to 4 bases and at J to 2 bases, leaving 4 bases not matched to a gene. The CDR3 sequence is 14 residues long. CDR1 is LNHDA, CDR2 SQIVND, per germline (reference sequence). The CDR3 DNA sequence: TGTGCCAGTAGTAACACAGGGGGGCCCTACGAGCAGTACTTC. Translated: CASSNTGGPYEQYF.

This chain uses TRBV2 with TRBJ2-5; perhaps TRBD2 as D (6 bases). CDR1 is SNHLY and CDR2 is FYNNEI in the germline V gene. The V end was cut by 1 base, the J end by 1 base, with 10 bases between. The CDR3 length is 15 residues. The CDR3 region is CASSEVLGGQETQYF. CDR3 nucleotides: TGTGCCAGCAGTGAAGTATTGGGGGGCCAAGAGACCCAGTACTTC.

J is TRBJ1-5 and V is TRBV19, with 10 bases aligning to TRBD1. The germline V gene has CDR1 LNHDA and CDR2 SQIVND (reference sequence). The junction had 2 bases not matched to a gene; V was cut back by 6 bases and J by 6 bases. CDR3 size: 13 residues. CDR3 residues: CASRDRGPQPQHF. CDR3 nucleotide sequence: TGTGCCAGTAGAGACAGGGGGCCTCAGCCCCAGCATTTT.